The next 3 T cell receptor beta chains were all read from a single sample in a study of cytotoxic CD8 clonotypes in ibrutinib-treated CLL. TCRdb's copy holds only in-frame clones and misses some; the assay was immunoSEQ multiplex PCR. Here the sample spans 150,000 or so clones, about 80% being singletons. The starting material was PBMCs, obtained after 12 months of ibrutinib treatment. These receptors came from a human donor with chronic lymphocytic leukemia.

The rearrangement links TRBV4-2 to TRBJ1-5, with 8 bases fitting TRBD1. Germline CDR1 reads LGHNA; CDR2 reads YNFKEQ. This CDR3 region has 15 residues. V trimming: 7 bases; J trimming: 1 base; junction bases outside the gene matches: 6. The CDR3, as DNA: TGTGCCAGCAAGGGGGACAGGACAAGCAATCAGCCCCAGCATTTT. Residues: CASKGDRTSNQPQHF.

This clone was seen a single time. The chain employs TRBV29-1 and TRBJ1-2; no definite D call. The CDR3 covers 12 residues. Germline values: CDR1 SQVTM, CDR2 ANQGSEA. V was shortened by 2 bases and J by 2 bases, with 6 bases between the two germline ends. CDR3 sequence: CSVEPTNYGYTF. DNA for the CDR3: TGCAGCGTTGAACCCACAAACTATGGCTACACCTTC.

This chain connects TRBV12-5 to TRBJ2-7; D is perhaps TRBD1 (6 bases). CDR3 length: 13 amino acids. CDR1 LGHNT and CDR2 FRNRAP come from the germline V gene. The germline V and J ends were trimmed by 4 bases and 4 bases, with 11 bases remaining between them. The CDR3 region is CASGSQGLYEQYF. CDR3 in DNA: TGTGCTAGTGGTTCACAGGGTCTTTACGAGCAGTACTTC.